The entry that follows covers one T cell receptor beta chain sequence. J lost 3 bases, V lost 1 base, and 3 bases had no gene match. Germline CDR1 reads MNHEY; CDR2 reads SVGEGT. This CDR3 is 15 amino acids long. The record originates from a study of CD8 T cells in Susac syndrome. It was with random hexamers that roughly 0.45 to 1 ug RNA was reverse transcribed. Across 54 Vbeta and 13 Jbeta, immunoSEQ multiplex PCR amplified TCR beta CDR3. TCRdb itself ran the immunoSEQ multiplex PCR reads through MiXCR, one entry per CDR3 protein. The sample yields 250,000 to 350,000 distinct CDR3 sequences, around 92% seen once.

This TCR derives from a human donor with multiple sclerosis. Sequencing was carried out using CD4+ T cells from PBMCs. The chain employs TRBV6-2 or TRBV6-3 and TRBJ2-7, with TRBD1 identical over 10 bases. The CDR3 loop is CASSYWTGGSYEQYF. The CDR3 DNA follows: TGTGCCAGCAGTTACTGGACAGGGGGAAGCTACGAGCAGTACTTC.